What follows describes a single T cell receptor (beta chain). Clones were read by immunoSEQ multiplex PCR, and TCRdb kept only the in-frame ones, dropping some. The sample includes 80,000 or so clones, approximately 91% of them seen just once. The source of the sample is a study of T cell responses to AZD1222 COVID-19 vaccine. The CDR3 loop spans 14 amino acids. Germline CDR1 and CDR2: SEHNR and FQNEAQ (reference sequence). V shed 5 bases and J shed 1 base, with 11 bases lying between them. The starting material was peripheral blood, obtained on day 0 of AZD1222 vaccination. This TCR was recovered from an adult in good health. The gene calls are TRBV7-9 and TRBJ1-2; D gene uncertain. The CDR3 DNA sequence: TGTGCCAGCAGCAGCAGGCCCCTTAACTATGGCTACACCTTC. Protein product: CASSSRPLNYGYTF.